This T cell receptor beta chain was sequenced for a study of shared clonotypes between healthy human individuals. Caucasian adults living in Nashville, Tennessee, provided all samples. Measured with immunoSEQ multiplex PCR; TCRdb has only the in-frame clones, and not every one. Among roughly 450,000 clones listed, 70% to 80% were seen once. Germline V gene data show CDR1 as SGHAT and CDR2 as FQNNGV. V lost 5 bases to trimming and J lost 0 bases, with 10 bases between them. CDR3 length: 14 amino acids. For this clone: Its antigen remains unknown.

Points from the study as a whole: Having only a few donors restricted how much genetic and exposure-history diversity was captured. Tissues were not sampled, only blood, and their repertoires likely differ. Investigators expected sequencing depth to affect clonotype sharing among donors.

V and J are TRBV11-2 and TRBJ1-1, with D possibly being TRBD1 (6 bases). The receptor was derived from a woman in her thirties or forties in good health. Some clones in this sample may be carry-over from other donors' samples. Sequencing was performed on PBMCs. The DNA for the CDR3 is TGTGCCAGCAGCCCCCCAGGGGTGAACACTGAAGCTTTCTTT. Translating it yields CASSPPGVNTEAFF.